The text below deals with one T cell receptor (beta chain). The read stops 3 residues short of the end of the CDR3; the missing end is completed from the germline J gene. This entry belongs to a study of T cells in women clearing cervical HPV infection. Turning to the study itself: Blood came at first lesion visit for cases, post-clearance for controls.

The assay was immunoSEQ multiplex PCR, and TCRdb's table has in-frame clones only and misses some. The sample includes about 23,000 clones. From germline, CDR1 is LGHNT and CDR2 FRNRAP. CDR3 length: 16 amino acids. V trimming: 7 bases; J trimming: 2 bases; junction bases outside the gene matches: 8. The rearrangement links TRBV12-5 to TRBJ1-5, with 10 nucleotides matching TRBD1. Sequencing input: blood buffy coat. This TCR came from a woman between 18 and 70 years old with a cervical HPV16 infection that either progressed to CIN3+ or cleared (not recorded which). The CDR3: CASAYTGTGGNQPQHF. The sequenced part of the CDR3 DNA is TGTGCTAGTGCCTACACCGGGACAGGGGGCAATCAGCCC. Together with reference TRBV12-5 and TRBJ1-5, the CDR3 gives the full variable domain: DARVTQTPRHKVTEMGQEVTMRCQPILGHNTVFWYRQTMMQGLELLAYFRNRAPLDDSGMPKDRFSAEMPDATLATLKIQPSEPRDSAVYFCASAYTGTGGNQPQHFGDGTRLSIL.